This T cell receptor beta chain was recovered during a study of regulatory T cells in long-lasting Graves disease. After removal of 6 bases from V and 5 bases from J, the junction contained 7 bases not matched to a gene. The germline V gene encodes CDR1 DFQATT and CDR2 SNEGSKA (reference sequence). The CDR3 has 12 residues. Noted time point: newly diagnosed GD, antithyroid drugs for less than 3 months. PBMCs were the source of the RNA used for TCR sequencing. Building the TCR beta libraries relied on iRepertoire HTBI primers, and CDR3 regions underwent Arm-PCR. TCRdb fed the multiplex PCR reads into MiXCR, producing one record per CDR3 protein. The sample lists 350,000 to 550,000 distinct CDR3 sequences, 13% to 15% seen once, with under 20% in the top ten. Concerning this clonotype itself: Its target is not known.

The study's findings and limits: Repertoires from persistent disease leaned toward TRBV28, TRBJ1-2 and TRBJ2-5.

These same records also appear under a second study, on T cells in Graves' hyperthyroidism and ophthalmopathy. From that second work: The primer set for the first-round RT-PCR of the TCR CDR3 was HTBI. In the blood, most expanded thyroid clonotypes above 0.001 appeared as well.

Sample: peripheral blood mononuclear cells (PBMCs), taken at new diagnosis, from a patient treated with antithyroid drugs. The receptor's source is a woman aged 45-65 years with Graves disease. The V gene is TRBV20-1, the J gene TRBJ2-7; 7 nucleotides line up with TRBD1. The CDR3 loop reads CSAKTGNNEQYF. CDR3 nucleotides: TGCAGTGCCAAGACAGGGAACAACGAGCAGTACTTC.